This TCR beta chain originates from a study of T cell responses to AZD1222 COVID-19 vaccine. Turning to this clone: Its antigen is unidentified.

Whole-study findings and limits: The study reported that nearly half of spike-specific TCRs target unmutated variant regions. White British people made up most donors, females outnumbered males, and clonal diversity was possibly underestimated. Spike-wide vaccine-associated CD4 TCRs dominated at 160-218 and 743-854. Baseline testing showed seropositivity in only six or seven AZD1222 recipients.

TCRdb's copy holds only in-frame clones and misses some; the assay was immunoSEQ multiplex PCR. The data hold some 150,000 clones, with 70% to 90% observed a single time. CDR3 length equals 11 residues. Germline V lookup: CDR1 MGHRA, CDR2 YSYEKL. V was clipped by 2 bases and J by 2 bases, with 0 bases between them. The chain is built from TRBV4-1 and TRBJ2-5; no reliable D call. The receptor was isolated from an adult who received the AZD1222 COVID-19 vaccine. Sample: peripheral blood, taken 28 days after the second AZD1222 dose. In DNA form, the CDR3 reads TGCGCCAGCAGCCAACAAGAGACCCAGTACTTC. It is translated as CASSQQETQYF.